This TCR beta chain was identified during a study of T-cell reconstitution after alpha-beta-depleted transplantation in children. Unique molecular identifiers were incorporated when the TCRbeta library was constructed. Each CDR3 protein gets one entry after TCRdb re-called the PCR reads with MiXCR. The sample lists approximately 500,000 distinct CDR3 sequences; 10% were seen once. The germline V gene has CDR1 MGHRA and CDR2 YSYEKL. The CDR3 is 13 residues long. With 0 bases removed from V and 7 bases from J, the gap between germline ends came to 7 bases. As to this clonotype: Its antigen is currently unknown.

The study, taken as a whole, reports: About two months after transplant, alpha-beta T cells reportedly came from several hundred expanded graft clones.

The sequenced sample was PBMCs, obtained before TCRalphabeta/CD19-depleted stem cell transplant. The receptor was isolated from a child aged 2 to 9 with inherited bone marrow failure, due to receive a stem cell transplant. V is TRBV4-1 and J is TRBJ2-1; no clear D. CDR3 coding DNA: TGCGCCAGCAGCCAAGACCGAGTAAATGAGCAGTTCTTC. Translation gives CASSQDRVNEQFF.